Sequencing of this TCR beta chain was carried out in a study of blood T cells in healthy people across ages. The study, taken as a whole, reports: Roughly linear declines in TCR beta diversity per million T cells occurred with age.

This CDR3 is 16 amino acids long. Looked up from germline, CDR1 is SGHTA and CDR2 is FQGNSA. Unmatched junction bases numbered 5, after V lost 1 base and J lost 5 bases. This clonotype was counted a few times. What it recognizes is unknown. Donors were systemically healthy Caucasian individuals from Russia aged 6 to 90 years. Through a sample-barcoded 5' primer and a J-beta primer mix, a second PCR was run for about 6 to 12 cycles. MiXCR, applied by TCRdb to the 5' RACE reads, yields one record per CDR3 protein. There are around 1,700,000 distinct CDR3 sequences in the sample; 28% occur only once, and over 7% lies in the top ten.

The TCR comes from a woman under 40 in good health. Material for sequencing was blood. The chain combines TRBV7-2 with TRBJ2-5; 12 positions agree with TRBD1. The CDR3 protein is CASSLEGTGGAETQYF. The CDR3 nucleotides are TGTGCCAGCAGCTTAGAAGGGACAGGGGGCGCGGAGACCCAGTACTTC.